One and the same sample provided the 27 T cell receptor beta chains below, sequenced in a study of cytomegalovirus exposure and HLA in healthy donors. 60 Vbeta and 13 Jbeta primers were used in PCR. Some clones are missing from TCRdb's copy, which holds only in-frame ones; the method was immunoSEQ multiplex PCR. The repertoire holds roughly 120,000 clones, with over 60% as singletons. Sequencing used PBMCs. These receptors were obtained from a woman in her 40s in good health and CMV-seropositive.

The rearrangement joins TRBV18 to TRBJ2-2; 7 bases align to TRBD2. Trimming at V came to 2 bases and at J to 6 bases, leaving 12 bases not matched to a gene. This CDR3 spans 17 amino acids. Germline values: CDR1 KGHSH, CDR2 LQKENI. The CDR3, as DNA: TGTGCCAGCTCACCAAGTGGCGGGAGAGGAAGAGCCGGGGAGCTGTTTTTT. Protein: CASSPSGGRGRAGELFF. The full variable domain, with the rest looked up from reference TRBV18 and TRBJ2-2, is NAGVMQNPRHLVRRRGQEARLRCSPMKGHSHVYWYRQLPEEGLKFMVYLQKENIIDESGMPKERFSAEFPKEGPSILRIQQVVRGDSAAYFCASSPSGGRGRAGELFFGEGSRLTVL.

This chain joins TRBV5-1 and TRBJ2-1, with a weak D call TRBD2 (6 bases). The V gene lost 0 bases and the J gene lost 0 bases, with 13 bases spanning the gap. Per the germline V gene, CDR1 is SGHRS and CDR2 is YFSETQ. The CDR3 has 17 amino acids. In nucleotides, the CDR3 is TGCGCCAGCAGCTTGGGTAGCGGCCTCAGCTCCTACAATGAGCAGTTCTTC. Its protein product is CASSLGSGLSSYNEQFF.

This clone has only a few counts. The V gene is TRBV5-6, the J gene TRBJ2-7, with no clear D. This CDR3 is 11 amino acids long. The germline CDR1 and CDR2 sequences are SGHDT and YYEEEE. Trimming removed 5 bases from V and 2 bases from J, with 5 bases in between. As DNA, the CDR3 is TGTGCCAGCAGTCGAGCCTACGAGCAGTACTTC. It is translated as CASSRAYEQYF.

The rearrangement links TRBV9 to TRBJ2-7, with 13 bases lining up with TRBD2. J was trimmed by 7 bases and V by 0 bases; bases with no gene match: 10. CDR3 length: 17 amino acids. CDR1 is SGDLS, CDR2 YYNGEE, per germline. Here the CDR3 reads CASSVGGLAGPFGEQYF. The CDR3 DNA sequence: TGTGCCAGCAGCGTAGGGGGACTAGCGGGGCCATTTGGAGAGCAGTACTTC.

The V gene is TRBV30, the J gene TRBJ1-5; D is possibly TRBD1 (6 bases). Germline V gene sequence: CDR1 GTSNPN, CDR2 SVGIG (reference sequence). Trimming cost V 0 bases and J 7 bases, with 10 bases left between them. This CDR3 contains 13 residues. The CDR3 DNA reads TGTGCCTGGAGTGTACAGGGTGGCCAGCCCCAGCATTTT. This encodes CAWSVQGGQPQHF. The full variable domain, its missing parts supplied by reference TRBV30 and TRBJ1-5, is SQTIHQWPATLVQPVGSPLSLECTVEGTSNPNLYWYRQAAGRGLQLLFYSVGIGQISSEVPQNLSASRPQDRQFILSSKKLLLSDSGFYLCAWSVQGGQPQHFGDGTRLSIL.

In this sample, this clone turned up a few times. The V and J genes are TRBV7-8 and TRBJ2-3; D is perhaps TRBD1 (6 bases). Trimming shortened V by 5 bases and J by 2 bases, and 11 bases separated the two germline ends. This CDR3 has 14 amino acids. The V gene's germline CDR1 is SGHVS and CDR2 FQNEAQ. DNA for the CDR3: TGTGCCAGCAGCCGAAGGGGGAACACAGATACGCAGTATTTT. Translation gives CASSRRGNTDTQYF.

Here the CDR3 reads CASSPPGSRGAGQYF. CDR3 nucleotides: TGTGCCAGCAGTCCACCGGGCTCTCGAGGTGCGGGGCAGTACTTC. J is TRBJ2-7 and V is TRBV27; weak D call: TRBD2 (5 bases). The germline gives CDR1 MNHEY, CDR2 SMNVEV (reference sequence). Between the trimmed V and J ends, which lost 5 bases and 9 bases, there was a span of 23 bases. The CDR3 has 15 amino acids.

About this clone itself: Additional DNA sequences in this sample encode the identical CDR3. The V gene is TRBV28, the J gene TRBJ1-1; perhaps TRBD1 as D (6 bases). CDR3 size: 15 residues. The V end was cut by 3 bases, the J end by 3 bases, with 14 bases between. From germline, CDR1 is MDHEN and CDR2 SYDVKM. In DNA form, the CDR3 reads TGTGCCAGCAGTTTGGGCAGGGGTATTTACACTGAAGCTTTCTTT. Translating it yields CASSLGRGIYTEAFF.

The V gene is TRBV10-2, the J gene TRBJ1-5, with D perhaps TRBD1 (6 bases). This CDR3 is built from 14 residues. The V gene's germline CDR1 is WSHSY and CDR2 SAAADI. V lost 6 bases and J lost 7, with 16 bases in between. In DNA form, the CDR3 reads TGCGCCAGCAGCTCAGCTCGGGGGGGCCAGCCCCAGCATTTT. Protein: CASSSARGGQPQHF.

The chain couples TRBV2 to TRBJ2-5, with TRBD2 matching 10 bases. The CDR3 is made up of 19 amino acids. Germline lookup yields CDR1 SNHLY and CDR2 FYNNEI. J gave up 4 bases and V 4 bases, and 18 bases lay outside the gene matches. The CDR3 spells CASSVGLVAGGTGGETQYF. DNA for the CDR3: TGTGCCAGCAGTGTTGGGTTGGTAGCGGGAGGCACGGGGGGAGAGACCCAGTACTTC.

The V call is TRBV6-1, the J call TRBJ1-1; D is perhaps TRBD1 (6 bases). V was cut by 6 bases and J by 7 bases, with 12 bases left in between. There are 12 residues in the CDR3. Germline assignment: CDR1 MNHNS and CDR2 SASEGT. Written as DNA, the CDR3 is TGTGCCAGCAGAGGAGACAGGATTGAAGCTTTCTTT. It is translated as CASRGDRIEAFF.

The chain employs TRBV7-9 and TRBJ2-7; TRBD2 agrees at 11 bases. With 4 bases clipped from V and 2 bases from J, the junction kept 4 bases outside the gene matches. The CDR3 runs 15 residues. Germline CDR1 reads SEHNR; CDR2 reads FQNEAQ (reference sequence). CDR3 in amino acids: CASSYGTSGTYEQYF. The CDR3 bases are TGTGCCAGCAGCTACGGGACTAGCGGTACCTACGAGCAGTACTTC.

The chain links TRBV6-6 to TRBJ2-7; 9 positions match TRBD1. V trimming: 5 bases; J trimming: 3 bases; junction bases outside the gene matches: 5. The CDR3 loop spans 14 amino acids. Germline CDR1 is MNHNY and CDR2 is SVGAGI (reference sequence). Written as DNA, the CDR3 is TGTGCCAGCAGTCGGGACAGGGTGATCTACGAGCAGTACTTC. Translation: CASSRDRVIYEQYF.

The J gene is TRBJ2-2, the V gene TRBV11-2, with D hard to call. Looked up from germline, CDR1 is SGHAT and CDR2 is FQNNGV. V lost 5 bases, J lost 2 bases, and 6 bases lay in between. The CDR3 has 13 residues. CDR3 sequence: CASSTPNTGELFF. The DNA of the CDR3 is TGTGCCAGCAGCACTCCCAACACCGGGGAGCTGTTTTTT.

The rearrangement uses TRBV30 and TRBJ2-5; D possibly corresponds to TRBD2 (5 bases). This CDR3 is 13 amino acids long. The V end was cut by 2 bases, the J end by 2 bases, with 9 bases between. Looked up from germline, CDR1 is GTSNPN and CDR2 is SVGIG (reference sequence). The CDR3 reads CAWSPSGQETQYF. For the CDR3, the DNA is TGTGCCTGGAGTCCATCGGGACAAGAGACCCAGTACTTC.

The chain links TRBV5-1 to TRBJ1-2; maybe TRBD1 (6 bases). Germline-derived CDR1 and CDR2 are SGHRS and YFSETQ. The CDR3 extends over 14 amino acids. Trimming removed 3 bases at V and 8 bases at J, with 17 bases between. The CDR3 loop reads CASSSPTGLGGYTF. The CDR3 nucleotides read TGCGCCAGCAGCTCCCCGACAGGACTAGGAGGCTACACCTTC.

This CDR3 is CAWSVSGPETQYF. CDR3 nucleotide sequence: TGTGCCTGGAGTGTATCAGGGCCCGAGACCCAGTACTTC. This chain uses TRBV30 with TRBJ2-5; tentatively, D is TRBD1 (5 bases). The germline V gene has CDR1 GTSNPN and CDR2 SVGIG (reference sequence). This CDR3 is built from 13 residues. V lost 0 bases, J lost 5 bases, and 10 bases lay in between.

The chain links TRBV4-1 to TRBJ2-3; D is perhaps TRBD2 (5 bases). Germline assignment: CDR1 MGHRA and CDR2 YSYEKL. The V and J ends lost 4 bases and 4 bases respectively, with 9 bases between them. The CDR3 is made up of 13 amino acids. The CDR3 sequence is CASSLKAADTQYF. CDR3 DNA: TGCGCCAGCAGCCTAAAAGCGGCAGATACGCAGTATTTT.

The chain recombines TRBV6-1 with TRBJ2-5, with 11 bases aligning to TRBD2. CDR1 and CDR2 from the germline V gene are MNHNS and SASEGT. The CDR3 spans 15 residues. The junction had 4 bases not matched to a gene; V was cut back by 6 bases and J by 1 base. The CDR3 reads CASSLAGGFQETQYF. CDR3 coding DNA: TGTGCCAGCAGCCTAGCGGGAGGTTTCCAAGAGACCCAGTACTTC.

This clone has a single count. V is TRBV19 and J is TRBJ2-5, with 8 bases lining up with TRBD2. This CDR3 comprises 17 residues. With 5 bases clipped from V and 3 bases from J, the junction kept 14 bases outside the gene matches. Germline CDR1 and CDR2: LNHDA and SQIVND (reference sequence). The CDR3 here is CASSPPPEREMEETQYF. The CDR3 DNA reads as TGTGCCAGTAGTCCCCCCCCGGAGCGGGAGATGGAAGAGACCCAGTACTTC. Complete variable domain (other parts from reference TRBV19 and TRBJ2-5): DGGITQSPKYLFRKEGQNVTLSCEQNLNHDAMYWYRQDPGQGLRLIYYSQIVNDFQKGDIAEGYSVSREKKESFPLTVTSAQKNPTAFYLCASSPPPEREMEETQYFGPGTRLLVL.

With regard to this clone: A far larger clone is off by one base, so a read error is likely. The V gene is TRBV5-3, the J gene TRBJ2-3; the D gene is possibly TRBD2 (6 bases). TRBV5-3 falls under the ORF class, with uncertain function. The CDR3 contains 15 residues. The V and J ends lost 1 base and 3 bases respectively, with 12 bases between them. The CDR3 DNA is TGTGCCAGAAGCTTGTCGGGAGTAATGACAGATACGCAGTATTTT. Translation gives CARSLSGVMTDTQYF.

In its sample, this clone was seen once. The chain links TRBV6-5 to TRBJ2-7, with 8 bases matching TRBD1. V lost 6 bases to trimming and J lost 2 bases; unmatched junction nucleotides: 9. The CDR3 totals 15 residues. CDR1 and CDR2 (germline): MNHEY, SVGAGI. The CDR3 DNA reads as TGTGCCAGCAGCCTGGCGGGACAGGTTACCTACGAGCAGTACTTC. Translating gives CASSLAGQVTYEQYF.

CDR3 sequence (DNA): TGTGCCTGGAGTGCCCAGTCTAATTCACCCCTCCACTTT. Its translation: CAWSAQSNSPLHF. This chain links TRBV30 with TRBJ1-6, with no clear D. The CDR3 extends over 13 amino acids. V was cut by 1 base and J by 6 bases, with 7 bases left in between. Germline-derived CDR1 and CDR2 are GTSNPN and SVGIG (reference sequence).

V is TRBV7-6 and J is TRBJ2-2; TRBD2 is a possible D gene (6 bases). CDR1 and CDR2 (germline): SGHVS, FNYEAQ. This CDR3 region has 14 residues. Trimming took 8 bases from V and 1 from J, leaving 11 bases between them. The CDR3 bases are TGTGCCAGCCGACTAGTGGAGAACACCGGGGAGCTGTTTTTT. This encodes CASRLVENTGELFF.

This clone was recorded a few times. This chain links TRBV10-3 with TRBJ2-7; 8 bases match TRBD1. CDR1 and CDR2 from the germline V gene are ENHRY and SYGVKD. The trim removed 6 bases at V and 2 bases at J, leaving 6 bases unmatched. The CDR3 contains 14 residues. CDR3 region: CAIRSDRETYEQYF. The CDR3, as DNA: TGTGCCATCAGATCGGACAGGGAGACCTACGAGCAGTACTTC.

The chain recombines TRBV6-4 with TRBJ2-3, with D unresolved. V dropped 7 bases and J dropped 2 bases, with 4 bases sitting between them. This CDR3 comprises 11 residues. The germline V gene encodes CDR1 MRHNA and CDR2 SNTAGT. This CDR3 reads CASTYTDTQYF. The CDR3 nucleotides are TGTGCCAGCACCTACACAGATACGCAGTATTTT.

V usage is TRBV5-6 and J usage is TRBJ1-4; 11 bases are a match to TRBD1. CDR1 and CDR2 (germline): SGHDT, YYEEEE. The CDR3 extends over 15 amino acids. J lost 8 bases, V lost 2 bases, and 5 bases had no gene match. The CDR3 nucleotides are TGTGCCAGCAGCTTCTTGGGACAGGGGGAAGAAAAACTGTTTTTT. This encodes CASSFLGQGEEKLFF.